This T cell receptor beta chain appears in the sequencing data of a study of graft-versus-host responses after intestinal transplantation. The CDR3 is made up of 11 amino acids. Per the germline V gene, CDR1 is DFQATT and CDR2 is SNEGSKA (reference sequence). The V end was cut by 0 bases, the J end by 6 bases, with 5 bases between. Regarding this clone: Antigen unknown.

Whole-study findings and limits: GvH clones occurred in recipient marrow; some first appeared in ileum or blood. Peak GvH clone levels in circulation were associated with early post-transplant HvG declines.

Repertoires were generated with immunoSEQ multiplex PCR, while TCRdb's copy carries only in-frame clones and drops some. This sample has some 48,000 clones, with 65% to 85% found just once. This clonotype was sampled from a human donor who was the organ donor for an intestinal transplant. This sequence joins TRBV20-1 and TRBJ2-5, with D unresolved. Sequencing used unstimulated CD4+ T cells sorted from spleen or lymph node cells, obtained before transplant. The CDR3 loop is CSARDSQTQYF. The CDR3 nucleotides read TGCAGTGCTAGAGATAGCCAGACCCAGTACTTC.